These 28 T cell receptor beta chains share one sample of origin, sequenced in a study of stem cell transplantation in POMP-related autoinflammatory disease. Produced via immunoSEQ multiplex PCR; TCRdb's table is partial and in-frame only. The sample yields around 10,000 clones, 70% to 80% seen once. The source material was CD4+ T cells from PBMCs, sampled after stem cell transplantation. Receptors were obtained from a human patient with POMP-related autoinflammation and immune dysregulation (PRAID). These T cells may partly come from the graft donor.

The rearrangement links TRBV28 to TRBJ1-3, with 9 bases that match TRBD1. With 6 bases clipped from V and 0 bases from J, the junction kept 9 bases outside the gene matches. The germline V gene has CDR1 MDHEN and CDR2 SYDVKM. The CDR3 covers 17 residues. The CDR3 loop is CASRRPGQGYSGNTIYF. The CDR3 DNA sequence: TGTGCCAGCAGACGACCGGGACAGGGATACTCTGGAAACACCATATATTTT.

The J gene is TRBJ2-7, the V gene TRBV11-2; TRBD2 agrees at 7 bases. The germline V gene encodes CDR1 SGHAT and CDR2 FQNNGV. Trimming cost V 5 bases and J 6 bases; bases outside gene matches: 10. The CDR3 is 14 residues long. DNA of the CDR3: TGTGCCAGCAGCCCTCGGACTAGAGGGAGCGAGCAGTACTTC. This translates into CASSPRTRGSEQYF. The variable domain in full, with the rest retrieved from reference TRBV11-2 and TRBJ2-7, is EAGVAQSPRYKIIEKRQSVAFWCNPISGHATLYWYQQILGQGPKLLIQFQNNGVVDDSQLPKDRFSAERLKGVDSTLKIQPAKLEDSAVYLCASSPRTRGSEQYFGPGTRLTVT.

This clone was recorded a few times. The rearrangement joins TRBV19 to TRBJ1-2; D is perhaps TRBD1 (5 bases). The CDR3 sequence is 14 residues long. Trimming removed 5 bases at V and 3 bases at J, with 13 bases between. Germline V gives CDR1 LNHDA, CDR2 SQIVND (reference sequence). The chain's CDR3 is CASSPRQGHYGYTF. In DNA form, the CDR3 reads TGTGCCAGTAGTCCCCGGCAGGGCCACTATGGCTACACCTTC.

This clone was seen a handful of times. The chain carries TRBV28 and TRBJ2-7; no clear D. This CDR3 spans 14 amino acids. Germline CDR1 and CDR2: MDHEN and SYDVKM. V was clipped by 3 bases and J by 2 bases, with 11 bases between them. The chain's CDR3 is CASSLGIDTYEQYF. The CDR3 nucleotides are TGTGCCAGCAGTTTGGGTATAGACACCTACGAGCAGTACTTC.

As concerns this clone: This specimen includes other DNA sequences encoding the same CDR3. This sequence joins TRBV7-9 and TRBJ1-6, with D possibly TRBD1 on 6 matching bases. The CDR3 has 15 residues. Trimming pared 2 bases from V and 7 bases from J, leaving 12 bases between. Looked up from germline, CDR1 is SEHNR and CDR2 is FQNEAQ (reference sequence). Here the CDR3 reads CASSLKGGQNSPLHF. In nucleotides, the CDR3 is TGTGCCAGCAGCTTAAAGGGAGGACAGAATTCACCCCTCCACTTT.

The V and J genes are TRBV11-2 and TRBJ2-2; a weak D match, TRBD1 (5 bases). The germline gives CDR1 SGHAT, CDR2 FQNNGV. CDR3 length: 16 residues. V was pared by 4 bases and J by 5 bases, with 17 bases between. Here the CDR3 reads CASSSRVRGPTGELFF. The CDR3 DNA reads as TGTGCCAGCAGCTCACGAGTTAGGGGCCCAACCGGGGAGCTGTTTTTT.

This rearrangement joins TRBV6-6 to TRBJ1-5; the match to TRBD1 covers 11 bases. Trimming took 5 bases from V and 2 from J; bases not matched to a gene: 8. Germline CDR1 is MNHNY and CDR2 is SVGAGI (reference sequence). CDR3 size: 17 residues. The CDR3, as DNA: TGTGCCAGCAGTCCCGGACAGGGGGCTTATGGCAATCAGCCCCAGCATTTT. It encodes CASSPGQGAYGNQPQHF.

The gene calls are TRBV11-3 and TRBJ2-3; D remains ambiguous. Germline assignment: CDR1 SGHNT and CDR2 YENEEA. The CDR3 is made up of 13 amino acids. V was pared by 11 bases and J by 0 bases, with 12 bases between. This CDR3 is CASGRASTDTQYF. The CDR3 DNA reads TGTGCCTCCGGCAGAGCTAGCACAGATACGCAGTATTTT.

The CDR3 sequence: CASSNSLGRTRTDTQYF. The CDR3 DNA reads TGTGCCAGCAGCAATTCCCTCGGGAGAACACGCACAGATACGCAGTATTTT. J is TRBJ2-3 and V is TRBV27, with D tentatively TRBD2 (6 bases). The germline V gene encodes CDR1 MNHEY and CDR2 SMNVEV (reference sequence). The germline V and J ends were trimmed by 6 bases and 1 base, with 20 bases remaining between them. The CDR3 contains 17 residues.

V is TRBV4-1 and J is TRBJ2-7; D gene ambiguous. This CDR3 is built from 15 residues. Looked up from germline, CDR1 is MGHRA and CDR2 is YSYEKL. V was cut by 1 base and J by 3 bases, with 13 bases left in between. CDR3 protein: CASSQGPRTYYEQYF. For the CDR3, the DNA is TGCGCCAGCAGCCAAGGTCCCAGAACCTACTACGAGCAGTACTTC.

The chain links TRBV27 to TRBJ1-2, with D tentatively TRBD1 (5 bases). The germline V gene encodes CDR1 MNHEY and CDR2 SMNVEV (reference sequence). The CDR3 runs to 16 residues. With 1 base removed from V and 6 bases from J, the gap between germline ends came to 18 bases. CDR3 bases: TGTGCCAGCAGTTTATTTTCGGCACAGGTGATAAATGGCTACACCTTC. Protein product: CASSLFSAQVINGYTF.

The chain combines TRBV30 with TRBJ2-7; 10 bases agree with TRBD2. There are 14 residues in the CDR3. V was pared by 0 bases and J by 3 bases, with 2 bases of the junction left unmatched. The germline V gene has CDR1 GTSNPN and CDR2 SVGIG (reference sequence). The CDR3 sequence: CAWSVSSGSYEQYF. The DNA for the CDR3 is TGTGCCTGGAGTGTATCTAGCGGGAGCTACGAGCAGTACTTC.

The gene calls are TRBV6-6 and TRBJ2-5, with D perhaps given as TRBD1 or TRBD2 (5 bases each). The CDR3 has 14 amino acids. From germline, CDR1 is MNHNY and CDR2 SVGAGI (reference sequence). V was pared by 4 bases and J by 5 bases, with 14 bases between. The CDR3 is CASSSGAGWETQYF. For the CDR3, the DNA is TGTGCCAGCAGTTCCGGGGCAGGGTGGGAGACCCAGTACTTC.

The chain links TRBV5-4 to TRBJ1-6; D is uncertain. The V gene's germline CDR1 is SGHNT and CDR2 YYREEE (reference sequence). V was trimmed by 0 bases and J by 6 bases, leaving 10 bases between them. The CDR3 length is 15 residues. For the CDR3, the DNA is TGTGCCAGCAGCTTGGAGTTGGGAGTTAATTCACCCCTCCACTTT. Translated: CASSLELGVNSPLHF.

The chain carries TRBV10-3 and TRBJ2-1; D not resolved. Germline loops: CDR1 ENHRY, CDR2 SYGVKD. The V and J ends lost 0 bases and 4 bases respectively, with 16 bases between them. This CDR3 region has 17 residues. The CDR3, as DNA: TGTGCCATCAGTGAGTCGAGCCTGAGAGGCAGATACAATGAGCAGTTCTTC. Residues: CAISESSLRGRYNEQFF.

The V call is TRBV4-1, the J call TRBJ1-1; a possible D gene is TRBD1 (5 bases). Germline CDR1 and CDR2: MGHRA and YSYEKL. Trimming took 0 bases from V and 4 from J, leaving 12 bases between them. This CDR3 has 15 residues. CDR3 residues: CASSQDRGWGTEAFF. The CDR3 DNA is TGCGCCAGCAGCCAAGATAGGGGCTGGGGCACTGAAGCTTTCTTT.

The chain recombines TRBV15 with TRBJ2-5; possible D gene TRBD2, 5 bases. V dropped 1 base and J dropped 5 bases, with 11 bases sitting between them. The germline gives CDR1 LNHNV, CDR2 YYDKDF (reference sequence). CDR3 length: 14 amino acids. CDR3 region: CATSRVASGETQYF. Written as DNA, the CDR3 is TGTGCCACCAGCAGAGTGGCCAGCGGCGAGACCCAGTACTTC.

The chain combines TRBV4-3 with TRBJ2-3; 9 bases are a match to TRBD2. The CDR3 runs to 16 residues. The V and J ends lost 1 base and 6 bases, in that order; junction bases with no gene match: 8. Germline V gives CDR1 LGHNA, CDR2 YSLEER. CDR3: CASSQVLAGTRDTQYF. The CDR3 DNA reads as TGCGCCAGCAGCCAAGTCCTAGCGGGGACCCGGGATACGCAGTATTTT.

CDR3 sequence: CASRTENSPLHF. DNA of the CDR3: TGTGCCAGCAGGACAGAAAATTCACCCCTCCACTTT. The chain links TRBV21-1 to TRBJ1-6; the table assigns TRBD1, which was not confirmed against the DNA. TRBV21-1 is listed as a pseudogene. CDR3 length: 12 amino acids.

The rearrangement links TRBV3-1 (or the pseudogene TRBV3-2) to TRBJ1-3, with a tentative D call TRBD1 (5 bases). Germline V lookup: CDR1 LGHDT, CDR2 YNNKEL (reference sequence). The germline V and J ends were trimmed by 1 base and 2 bases, with 12 bases remaining between them. This CDR3 has 16 residues. The CDR3 protein is CASSQAPSGTGNTIYF. In DNA form, the CDR3 reads TGTGCCAGCAGCCAAGCCCCCTCAGGGACTGGAAACACCATATATTTT.

This chain connects TRBV30 to TRBJ2-7, with 9 bases aligning to TRBD1. The CDR3 is 17 amino acids. V was clipped by 2 bases and J by 1 base; unmatched bases: 12. From germline, CDR1 is GTSNPN and CDR2 SVGIG (reference sequence). The CDR3 nucleotides are TGTGCCTGGAGTTCCCTCGTGGGACAGGGTTTATCCTACGAGCAGTACTTC. This sequence encodes CAWSSLVGQGLSYEQYF.

The chain uses TRBV5-8 and TRBJ1-4; 7 positions match TRBD1. V trimming: 7 bases; J trimming: 1 base; junction bases outside the gene matches: 7. The V gene's germline CDR1 is SGHTS and CDR2 YDEGEE. The CDR3 is made up of 15 amino acids. The CDR3 is CASGLRGRTNEKLFF. CDR3 sequence (DNA): TGTGCCAGCGGGTTAAGGGGGCGAACTAATGAAAAACTGTTTTTT.

The chain uses TRBV11-3 and TRBJ2-3, with 10 bases lining up with TRBD1. The V gene end was trimmed by 5 bases and the J gene end by 8 bases; junction bases not matched to a gene: 10. The CDR3 consists of 15 residues. From germline, CDR1 is SGHNT and CDR2 YENEEA. CDR3 DNA: TGTGCCAGCAGCCCCGCCGGGACAGGGGTCGGTACGCAGTATTTT. Its protein is CASSPAGTGVGTQYF.

The V gene is TRBV3-1 (or the pseudogene TRBV3-2), the J gene TRBJ2-1, with D uncertain. Germline values: CDR1 LGHDT, CDR2 YNNKEL (reference sequence). The V end was cut by 3 bases, the J end by 9 bases, with 15 bases between. This CDR3 comprises 14 residues. In DNA form, the CDR3 reads TGTGCCAGCAGCCAGTCGGCGGTCGTTGCTGAGCAGTTCTTC. Protein sequence: CASSQSAVVAEQFF.

The genes are TRBV11-3 and TRBJ1-4; D uncertain. The CDR3 length is 12 residues. Germline V gene data show CDR1 as SGHNT and CDR2 as YENEEA. V was shortened by 0 bases and J by 8 bases, with 4 bases between the two germline ends. CDR3 sequence reads: CASSLEGEKLFF. The CDR3 DNA reads as TGTGCCAGCAGCTTAGAGGGGGAAAAACTGTTTTTT.

This clone was counted a few times. CDR3 region: CATSGQYNQPQHF. The CDR3 coding sequence is TGTGCCACCTCTGGACAGTACAATCAGCCCCAGCATTTT. The chain combines TRBV6-5 with TRBJ1-5, with D perhaps matching TRBD1 (6 bases). The V end lost 10 bases, the J end lost 3 bases, and 13 bases lay between the germline ends. CDR3 length: 13 amino acids. Per germline, CDR1 MNHEY and CDR2 SVGAGI.

The chain combines TRBV28 with TRBJ2-2, with D perhaps assigned TRBD1 or TRBD2 (6 bases each). Germline V lookup: CDR1 MDHEN, CDR2 SYDVKM. Trimming left V 6 bases short and J 4 bases short, with 9 bases between. This CDR3 is built from 13 residues. The CDR3 DNA follows: TGTGCCAGCAGACAGGGACTCACCGGGGAGCTGTTTTTT. Translated: CASRQGLTGELFF.

The chain employs TRBV12-3 or TRBV12-4 and TRBJ1-2; D uncertain. V was trimmed by 3 bases and J by 9 bases, leaving 11 bases between them. The CDR3 spans 12 residues. The CDR3 nucleotides read TGTGCCAGCAGTTTCCTCCTGGGGAGCTACACCTTC. The encoded protein is CASSFLLGSYTF.